In its sample, the clone carrying this T cell receptor beta chain was seen many times. Unique molecular identifiers were added to individual cDNA molecules. TCRdb re-derived calls from the 5' RACE reads in MiXCR, one entry per CDR3 protein. The table records some 49,000 distinct CDR3 sequences, about 4% of them present only once. Germline assignment: CDR1 SGHTA and CDR2 FQGNSA. This CDR3 is built from 15 residues. The V and J ends lost 7 bases and 5 bases, in that order; junction bases with no gene match: 13. These data come from a study of early T cells in non-severe SARS-CoV-2 infection. The V and J genes are TRBV7-2 and TRBJ2-7, with TRBD2 matching over 8 bases. This clonotype was sampled from an adult who was a healthcare worker with PCR-confirmed SARS-CoV-2 infection or an uninfected control (not recorded which). Sequencing was carried out using whole blood. CDR3 nucleotide sequence: TGTGCCAGCACCAAAGAGGCGGGGGGACCCCACGAGCAGTACTTC. Translating gives CASTKEAGGPHEQYF.